This TCR beta chain stems from a study of T cell responses to AZD1222 COVID-19 vaccine (dated by TCRdb to the early 2020s). Study-wide context: AZD1222 recipients with second doses at about 4 weeks or about 12 weeks were pooled, because spike-specific TCR depth and breadth did not differ between schedules. Trial participants were enrolled into age subgroups of 18-55, 56-69 and 70-plus years, which contained about 150, 28 and 57 TCR-sequenced participants, respectively. A total of 233 trial participants underwent TCR sequencing, of whom under 220 had received two doses of AZD1222 and roughly 26 had received two doses of the MenACWY control vaccine. Results the study describes overall, beyond this receptor: In the small 56-69-year group, the increase in depth fell short of significance, most likely because of low power. Spike-specific TCR breadth and depth rose significantly after two AZD1222 doses compared with day 0 and with MenACWY recipients. Vaccine-associated CD4 TCRs spanned the whole spike protein, with dominant responses in regions 160-218 and 743-854. Because no day 14 peak-response samples were available, repertoires were characterized only after the peak T cell response. Reportedly, almost half of the unique spike-specific TCRs recognized epitopes lying outside the regions that are mutated in the B.1.351 and B.1.1.7 variants. Participants were mostly white British and included more females than males, and it was suggested by the authors that clonal diversity may have been underestimated. Conclusions about previously exposed vaccinees are limited because only six or seven AZD1222 recipients were SARS-CoV-2 seropositive at baseline.

A remark on this clone: What this receptor recognizes is not known. Base quality data are lacking; no much larger clone is found one base away.

Including cysteine and phenylalanine, the CDR3 has 15 amino acids. Left in the record is the CDR3 DNA by itself, 45 bases read in frame from the first base. The germline V gene encodes CDR1 MNHEY and CDR2 SVGAGI. Trimming leaves V shorter by 6 bases and J shorter by 6 bases, with the junction holding 9 bases beyond the gene matches. The CDR3 regions of human TCRbeta chains were analyzed by immunosequencing. In the source study's methods: Repertoire TCRs were checked for matches against a reference library of SARS-CoV-2-specific TCRs that had been generated using the MIRA antigen-specificity platform. Breadth was defined as the fraction of unique TCRs that were SARS-CoV-2-associated, and depth was defined as the fraction of total T cells that were SARS-CoV-2-associated. Using the MIRA data, each spike-specific TCR was assigned both to the spike region to which the TCR was reactive and to a CD4 or CD8 class. Log10-transformed breadth and depth values were compared by one-way ANOVA with Sidak's multiple comparisons tests. The source is immuneACCESS, and TCRdb retained only in-frame sequences with V and J called. Part of the clones is not carried over; for the studies checked, unresolved V genes explain less than half of this, and the remainder is unexplained. V, J and clone size derive from that table, while D and trimming were established from the DNA sequence. The sample records roughly 120,000 clones, 88% of which are singletons. 4.4% of the sample comes from the top ten.

The time point label here, explained by the study, means: baseline before first vaccination. Samples from vaccinated people were obtained from the UK trials COV001 and COV002, which included a single-blind randomized controlled phase 2/3 trial of AZD1222 (ChAdOx1 nCoV-19) in healthy adults. For TCRbeta chain sequencing, PBMC samples from trial participants were taken at day 0 and at day 28 after the second dose. This sequence uses TRBV6-5 and TRBJ2-1, and 9 junctional nucleotides match TRBD1. This material consisted of peripheral blood, taken on day 0 of AZD1222 vaccination. The TCR comes from an adult in good health. The CDR3 region has the sequence CASSRDRAQGNEQFF. The DNA sequence is TGTGCCAGCAGCCGGGACAGGGCCCAGGGCAATGAGCAGTTCTTC.